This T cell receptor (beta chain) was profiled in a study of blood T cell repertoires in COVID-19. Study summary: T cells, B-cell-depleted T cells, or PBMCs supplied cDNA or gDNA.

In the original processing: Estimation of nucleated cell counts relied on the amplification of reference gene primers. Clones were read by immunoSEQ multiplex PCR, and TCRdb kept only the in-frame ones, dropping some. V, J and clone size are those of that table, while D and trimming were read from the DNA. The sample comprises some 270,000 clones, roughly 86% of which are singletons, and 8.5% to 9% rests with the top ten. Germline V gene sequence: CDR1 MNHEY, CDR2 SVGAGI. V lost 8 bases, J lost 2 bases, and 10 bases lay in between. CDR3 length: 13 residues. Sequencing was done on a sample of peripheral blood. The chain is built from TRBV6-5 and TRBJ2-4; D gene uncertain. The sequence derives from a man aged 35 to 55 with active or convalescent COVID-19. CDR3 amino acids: CASLHIPKNIQYF. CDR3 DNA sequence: TGTGCCAGCCTGCACATCCCCAAAAACATTCAGTACTTC.